The T cell receptor (beta chain) under discussion was sequenced for a study of blood T cell repertoires in COVID-19. Study overall: COVID-19 samples collected from the United States, Italy and Spain covered acute and convalescent phases. T cells, B-cell-depleted T cells, or PBMCs provided the cDNA or gDNA that served as material.

In the authors' methods: Quantification of nucleated cells was approximated via reference gene primer amplification. Libraries were prepared by immunoSEQ multiplex PCR; TCRdb keeps only in-frame clonotypes and omits some of them. V and J calls and clone size are those listed in that table; D and trimming were worked out from the DNA. This table has some 85,000 clones, 70% to 90% appearing once. This TCR was sampled from a man over 45 with acute or convalescent COVID-19. The source material was peripheral blood.

The CDR3 protein is CASRSGTSGVNEQFF. The CDR3 DNA follows: TGTGCCAGCAGGTCCGGGACTAGCGGGGTAAATGAGCAGTTCTTC. The chain combines TRBV5-4 with TRBJ2-1; TRBD2 matches 13 bases. Per the germline V gene, CDR1 is SGHNT and CDR2 is YYREEE (reference sequence). Unmatched junction bases numbered 6, after V lost 5 bases and J lost 7 bases. The CDR3 runs to 15 residues.